This T cell receptor beta chain was captured by sequencing in a study of HIV-infected patients and healthy controls. Alpha and beta constant-region primers primed reverse transcription of around 0.5 ug RNA. Using multiplexing indices, alpha and beta chain libraries were generated apart by chain-specific third strand synthesis. TCRdb re-derived calls from the 5' RACE reads in MiXCR, one entry per CDR3 protein. This table holds around 5,800 distinct CDR3 sequences, around 9.6% found once. All unsorted peripheral T cells were captured because whole blood was used without fractionation. Germline V gene sequence: CDR1 ENHRY, CDR2 SYGVKD. V shed 6 bases, J shed 2 bases, and the junction held 10 bases outside the gene matches. This CDR3 region has 16 residues.

The origin of this receptor is an adult with HIV infection. The rearrangement links TRBV10-3 to TRBJ2-5; the match to TRBD2 covers 9 bases. Here the sequenced sample was blood, taken before antiretroviral therapy. CDR3 bases: TGTGCCATCAGCCAAACAGCGCTAGCGGGGCAAGAGACCCAGTACTTC. Translating gives CAISQTALAGQETQYF.